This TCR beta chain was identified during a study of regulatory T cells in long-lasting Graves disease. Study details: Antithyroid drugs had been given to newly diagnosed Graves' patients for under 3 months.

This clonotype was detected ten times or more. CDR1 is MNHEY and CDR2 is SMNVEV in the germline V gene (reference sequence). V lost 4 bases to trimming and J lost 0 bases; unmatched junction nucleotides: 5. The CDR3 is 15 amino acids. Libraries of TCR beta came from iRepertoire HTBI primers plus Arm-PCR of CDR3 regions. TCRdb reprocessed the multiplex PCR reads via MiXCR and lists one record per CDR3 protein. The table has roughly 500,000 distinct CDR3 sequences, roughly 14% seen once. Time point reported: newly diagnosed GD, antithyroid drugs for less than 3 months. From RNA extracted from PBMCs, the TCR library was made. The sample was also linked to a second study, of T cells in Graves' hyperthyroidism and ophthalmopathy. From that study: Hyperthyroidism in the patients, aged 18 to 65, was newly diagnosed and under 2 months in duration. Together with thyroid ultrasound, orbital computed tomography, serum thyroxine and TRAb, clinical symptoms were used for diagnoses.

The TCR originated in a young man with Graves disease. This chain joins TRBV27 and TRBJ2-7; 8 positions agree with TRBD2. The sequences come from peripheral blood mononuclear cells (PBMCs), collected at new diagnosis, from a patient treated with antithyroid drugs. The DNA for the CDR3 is TGTGCCAGCAGTTCCCGACTAGCGTCCTCCTACGAGCAGTACTTC. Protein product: CASSSRLASSYEQYF.